These 10 T cell receptor beta chains came from one sample sequenced in a study of T cells in Graves' hyperthyroidism and ophthalmopathy (dated by TCRdb to the late 2010s). The method behind the library was multiplex PCR. The instrument was an Illumina HiSeq 2000. The TCR beta CDR3 regions were amplified from RNA transcripts. For the first round of RT-PCR on the TCR CDR3, the HTBI primer set was used together with the Qiagen OneStep RT-PCR kit. TCRdb took the public reads, trimmed them with fastp at Q25, ran MiXCR for clone calling and kept in-frame beta chains. Rows are unified per CDR3 protein, each entry keeping the most common DNA and genes. The sample records about 260,000 distinct CDR3 sequences, about 20% of which are singletons. Of the sample, under 65% falls within the top ten clones. Sequenced sample: blood. These receptors were taken from a man aged 30-40 years with Graves' ophthalmopathy.

This clonotype was found many times. V gene TRBV30 combines with J gene TRBJ2-1, with 8 bases lining up with TRBD1. Unmatched junction bases numbered 4, after V lost 5 bases and J lost 7 bases. The CDR3 runs to 12 residues. CDR1 GTSNPN and CDR2 SVGIG come from the germline V gene (reference sequence). Here the CDR3 DNA reads TGTGCCTGGCTAACAGGGGGGAATGAGCAGTTCTTC. This gives the protein CAWLTGGNEQFF.

This clonotype was picked up many times. This chain connects TRBV30 to TRBJ1-2, with D possibly being TRBD1 (6 bases). Trimming removed 3 bases at V and 4 bases at J, with 15 bases between. This CDR3 is built from 14 residues. From germline, CDR1 is GTSNPN and CDR2 SVGIG (reference sequence). The CDR3 coding sequence is TGTGCCTGGAGGCGGGACATGCGCGGCTATGGCTACACCTTC. It is translated as CAWRRDMRGYGYTF.

This clonotype was found a few times. The chain uses TRBV6-2 or TRBV6-3 and TRBJ1-1; 8 nucleotides align to TRBD1. V lost 6 bases, J lost 1 base, and 7 bases stayed unmatched. The CDR3 sequence is 15 residues long. Germline V gene data show CDR1 as MNHEY and CDR2 as SVGEGT. The CDR3 here is CASREQGQGNTEAFF. CDR3 DNA sequence: TGTGCCAGCAGAGAACAAGGACAGGGGAACACTGAAGCTTTCTTT.

The V and J genes are TRBV20-1 and TRBJ2-3; 12 bases are a match to TRBD2. This CDR3 spans 15 amino acids. CDR1 and CDR2 (germline): DFQATT, SNEGSKA (reference sequence). V gave up 2 bases and J gave up 6 bases; unmatched junction bases: 6. The CDR3 DNA reads as TGCAGTGCTAGACAGGCTAGCGGGAGGGCTGATACGCAGTATTTT. Its protein product is CSARQASGRADTQYF.

V usage is TRBV5-5 and J usage is TRBJ1-1; the D gene is possibly TRBD1 (5 bases). CDR3 length: 15 residues. V was cut by 1 base and J by 6 bases, with 16 bases left in between. Germline V lookup: CDR1 SGHKS, CDR2 YYEKEE (reference sequence). Here the CDR3 reads CASSLFLGVYAEAFF. CDR3 DNA sequence: TGTGCCAGCAGCTTGTTTTTAGGGGTGTACGCTGAAGCTTTCTTT.

This clonotype was detected many times. The rearrangement links TRBV5-1 to TRBJ2-1; TRBD1 is a possible D gene (5 bases). CDR1 SGHRS and CDR2 YFSETQ come from the germline V gene. V was shortened by 2 bases and J by 8 bases, with 11 bases between the two germline ends. The CDR3 totals 13 residues. CDR3 in amino acids: CASSFQGGDEQFF. The DNA of the CDR3 is TGCGCCAGCAGCTTTCAGGGTGGGGATGAGCAGTTCTTC.

This chain links TRBV30 with TRBJ1-1; TRBD1 matches 7 bases. Germline V gives CDR1 GTSNPN, CDR2 SVGIG (reference sequence). This CDR3 has 13 amino acids. J lost 1 base, V lost 5 bases, and 4 bases had no gene match. The CDR3 here is CAWGQDSNTEAFF. The CDR3 DNA reads TGTGCCTGGGGACAGGACTCGAACACTGAAGCTTTCTTT.

This clonotype was detected only a few times. The chain has TRBV6-2 or TRBV6-3 and TRBJ2-2; 7 nucleotides agree with TRBD2. The CDR3 covers 16 residues. Unmatched junction bases numbered 7, after V lost 2 bases and J lost 4 bases. Germline CDR1 and CDR2: MNHEY and SVGEGT. CDR3 bases: TGTGCCAGCAGTTACCGACCTAGCGGCCTCACCGGGGAGCTGTTTTTT. Its translation: CASSYRPSGLTGELFF.

This sequence joins TRBV18 and TRBJ1-3; 8 nucleotides align to TRBD1. Trimming removed 3 bases from V and 9 bases from J; junction bases left unmatched: 10. CDR1 is KGHSH and CDR2 is LQKENI in the germline V gene. This CDR3 is 15 amino acids long. The CDR3 is CASSPPKTGDLTIYF. CDR3 DNA sequence: TGTGCCAGCTCACCTCCCAAGACAGGGGACCTCACCATATATTTT.

The rearrangement uses TRBV30 and TRBJ2-2; D unclear. This CDR3 contains 13 residues. The V and J ends lost 4 bases and 1 base respectively, with 7 bases between them. Germline V gene lookup returns CDR1 GTSNPN and CDR2 SVGIG (reference sequence). The CDR3 sequence is CAWTSVNTGELFF. The CDR3 DNA follows: TGTGCCTGGACATCGGTGAACACCGGGGAGCTGTTTTTT. Full variable domain (outside the CDR3, taken from reference TRBV30 and TRBJ2-2): SQTIHQWPATLVQPVGSPLSLECTVEGTSNPNLYWYRQAAGRGLQLLFYSVGIGQISSEVPQNLSASRPQDRQFILSSKKLLLSDSGFYLCAWTSVNTGELFFGEGSRLTVL.